The present T cell receptor (beta chain) was sequenced within a study of CD8 T cells in ankylosing spondylitis. Each CDR3 protein gets one entry after TCRdb re-called the 5' RACE reads with MiXCR. Of 200,000 to 300,000 distinct CDR3 sequences detected, 7.5% to 9% appear once; the ten largest clones hold over 6.5%. V was clipped by 5 bases and J by 1 base, with 9 bases between them. Germline V gene sequence: CDR1 SGHAT, CDR2 FQNNGV. This CDR3 is built from 15 residues. This clonotype came up a few times. The sequenced sample consisted of blood, either unsorted or a sorted T cell fraction (not recorded which). The TCR was taken from a male donor with ankylosing spondylitis or in good health (not recorded which). The genes are TRBV11-2 and TRBJ1-6; no reliable D call. CDR3 in amino acids: CASSADGSYNSPLHF. The CDR3 coding sequence is TGTGCCAGCAGCGCGGACGGATCCTATAATTCACCCCTCCACTTT. The full variable domain, with the rest looked up from reference TRBV11-2 and TRBJ1-6, is EAGVAQSPRYKIIEKRQSVAFWCNPISGHATLYWYQQILGQGPKLLIQFQNNGVVDDSQLPKDRFSAERLKGVDSTLKIQPAKLEDSAVYLCASSADGSYNSPLHFGNGTRLTVT.